The rows below give T cell receptor beta chains drawn from one sample of a study of vaccination effects on CD4 cells after COVID-19. Profiled with immunoSEQ multiplex PCR; TCRdb holds only in-frame clones, not every one. The sample lists tens of thousands of clones, just under 85% occurring once. Antigen specificity for these receptors is unknown. The source was CD4+ T cells from PBMCs cultured with HCoV-NL63 spike peptides, collected after COVID-19 vaccination. Receptors originate from a human donor who received a COVID-19 vaccine. Some clones in this sample may be carry-over from other donors' samples. Each CDR3 is given with its conserved first and last residue. A D gene is named only where the DNA matches it firmly. Clone size is stated in some rows and not others, as once, few, many or a class when expanded.

j_gene: TRBJ1-2; d_gene: NA; v_gene: TRBV5-1; abundance: few; CDR3aa: CASSLAGPGTNNYGYTF; CDR3nt: TGCGCCAGCAGCTTGGCAGGACCAGGGACTAATAACTATGGCTACACCTTC
j_gene: TRBJ1-2; d_gene: NA; v_gene: TRBV28; abundance: NA; CDR3aa: CASSLWPSGFLTNYGYTF; CDR3nt: TGTGCCAGCAGTTTATGGCCCTCGGGCTTCTTGACTAACTATGGCTACACCTTC
j_gene: TRBJ1-2; d_gene: TRBD1; v_gene: TRBV4-2; abundance: NA; CDR3aa: CASSQNPRDSWYGYTF; CDR3nt: TGTGCCAGCAGCCAAAACCCTCGGGACAGTTGGTATGGCTACACCTTC
j_gene: TRBJ2-1; d_gene: TRBD1; v_gene: TRBV3-1/TRBV3-2; abundance: NA; CDR3aa: CASSQDSCRGRSSYNEQFF; CDR3nt: TGTGCCAGCAGCCAAGATTCGTGCAGGGGGCGTAGCTCCTACAATGAGCAGTTCTTC
j_gene: TRBJ1-5; d_gene: NA; v_gene: TRBV28; abundance: NA; CDR3aa: CASSWTVGDDQPQHF; CDR3nt: TGTGCCAGCAGTTGGACAGTGGGGGACGATCAGCCCCAGCATTTT
j_gene: TRBJ2-2; d_gene: NA; v_gene: TRBV7-2; abundance: once; CDR3aa: CASSLAGLPNTGELFF; CDR3nt: TGTGCCAGCAGCTTAGCTGGGCTCCCGAACACCGGGGAGCTGTTTTTT
j_gene: TRBJ1-4; d_gene: NA; v_gene: TRBV5-6; abundance: NA; CDR3aa: CASSPSPQEGEKLFF; CDR3nt: TGTGCCAGCAGCCCATCCCCACAAGAGGGTGAAAAACTGTTTTTT
j_gene: TRBJ2-3; d_gene: NA; v_gene: TRBV5-1; abundance: once; CDR3aa: CASSWTADTQYF; CDR3nt: TGCGCCAGCAGCTGGACAGCAGATACGCAGTATTTT
j_gene: TRBJ2-2; d_gene: NA; v_gene: TRBV6-5; abundance: few; CDR3aa: CASSRGSNTGELFF; CDR3nt: TGTGCCAGCAGCCGGGGTTCGAACACCGGGGAGCTGTTTTTT
j_gene: TRBJ2-3; d_gene: NA; v_gene: TRBV11-2; abundance: NA; CDR3aa: CASSTHGYGYTDTQYF; CDR3nt: TGTGCCAGCAGCACCCACGGATATGGGTACACAGATACGCAGTATTTT
j_gene: TRBJ1-6; d_gene: NA; v_gene: TRBV2; abundance: NA; CDR3aa: CASSAGPPRHLHF; CDR3nt: TGTGCCAGCAGCGCAGGACCCCCACGGCACCTCCACTTT
j_gene: TRBJ1-6; d_gene: NA; v_gene: TRBV10-3; abundance: NA; CDR3aa: CAISDNSPLHF; CDR3nt: TGTGCCATCAGTGATAATTCACCCCTCCACTTT
j_gene: TRBJ1-1; d_gene: NA; v_gene: TRBV19; abundance: NA; CDR3aa: CASSIDHGAEAFF; CDR3nt: TGTGCCAGTAGTATAGATCATGGAGCTGAAGCTTTCTTT
j_gene: TRBJ2-2; d_gene: NA; v_gene: TRBV2; abundance: NA; CDR3aa: CASSNLLANTGELFF; CDR3nt: TGTGCCAGCAGTAACCTGCTAGCGAACACCGGGGAGCTGTTTTTT
j_gene: TRBJ2-2; d_gene: NA; v_gene: TRBV7-8; abundance: NA; CDR3aa: CASSLVENTGELFF; CDR3nt: TGTGCCAGCAGCTTAGTTGAGAACACCGGGGAGCTGTTTTTT
j_gene: TRBJ2-5; d_gene: TRBD1; v_gene: TRBV5-8; abundance: NA; CDR3aa: CASPILPALTGVGQETQYF; CDR3nt: TGTGCCAGCCCCATCCTCCCCGCTTTGACAGGGGTTGGGCAAGAGACCCAGTACTTC
j_gene: TRBJ1-2; d_gene: TRBD1; v_gene: TRBV2; abundance: NA; CDR3aa: CAGVEDRGPYGYTF; CDR3nt: TGTGCCGGAGTCGAAGACAGGGGACCCTATGGCTACACCTTC
j_gene: TRBJ2-2; d_gene: TRBD1; v_gene: TRBV5-4; abundance: NA; CDR3aa: CASSIGQGANTGELFF; CDR3nt: TGTGCCAGCAGCATCGGACAGGGGGCGAACACCGGGGAGCTGTTTTTT
j_gene: TRBJ1-5; d_gene: NA; v_gene: TRBV2; abundance: NA; CDR3aa: CASRPGNQNQPQHF; CDR3nt: TGTGCCAGCAGGCCGGGCAACCAGAATCAGCCCCAGCATTTT
j_gene: TRBJ1-2; d_gene: NA; v_gene: TRBV7-8; abundance: NA; CDR3aa: CASSSPGAYGYTF; CDR3nt: TGTGCCAGCAGCTCGCCAGGGGCCTATGGCTACACCTTC
j_gene: TRBJ2-3; d_gene: TRBD2; v_gene: TRBV10-3; abundance: NA; CDR3aa: CATGLAGETDTQYF; CDR3nt: TGTGCCACCGGTTTAGCGGGGGAAACAGATACGCAGTATTTT
j_gene: TRBJ2-2; d_gene: TRBD1; v_gene: TRBV5-1; abundance: NA; CDR3aa: CASSAELGGRPGELFF; CDR3nt: TGCGCCAGCAGCGCCGAATTAGGGGGCCGGCCCGGGGAGCTGTTTTTT
j_gene: TRBJ1-2; d_gene: TRBD1; v_gene: TRBV4-1; abundance: NA; CDR3aa: CASSQETGALYGYTF; CDR3nt: TGCGCCAGCAGCCAAGAGACAGGGGCCCTTTATGGCTACACCTTC
j_gene: TRBJ2-6; d_gene: TRBD2; v_gene: TRBV2; abundance: NA; CDR3aa: CASSPGEGRSGANVLTF; CDR3nt: TGTGCCAGCAGCCCCGGGGAGGGACGCTCTGGGGCCAACGTCCTGACTTTC
j_gene: TRBJ1-4; d_gene: NA; v_gene: TRBV18; abundance: NA; CDR3aa: CASSRSQGRTNEKLFF; CDR3nt: TGTGCCAGCTCACGAAGCCAGGGGCGGACTAATGAAAAACTGTTTTTT
j_gene: TRBJ2-3; d_gene: TRBD2; v_gene: TRBV7-6; abundance: NA; CDR3aa: CASRRSGGITDTQYF; CDR3nt: TGTGCCAGCAGGCGTAGCGGGGGCATTACAGATACGCAGTATTTT
j_gene: TRBJ2-2; d_gene: NA; v_gene: TRBV4-3; abundance: NA; CDR3aa: CASSLSASNTGELFF; CDR3nt: TGCGCCAGCAGCCTATCAGCTTCCAACACCGGGGAGCTGTTTTTT
j_gene: TRBJ2-1; d_gene: NA; v_gene: TRBV14; abundance: NA; CDR3aa: CASSHPGTPYNEQFF; CDR3nt: TGTGCCAGCAGCCACCCCGGGACTCCTTACAATGAGCAGTTCTTC
j_gene: TRBJ2-1; d_gene: TRBD2; v_gene: TRBV29-1; abundance: NA; CDR3aa: CSGGTSSYNEQFF; CDR3nt: TGCAGCGGCGGGACTAGCAGTTACAATGAGCAGTTCTTC
j_gene: TRBJ1-2; d_gene: TRBD1; v_gene: TRBV18; abundance: NA; CDR3aa: CASSPTGTGAGYTF; CDR3nt: TGTGCCAGCTCACCTACCGGGACAGGGGCCGGCTACACCTTC
j_gene: TRBJ2-4; d_gene: NA; v_gene: TRBV2; abundance: NA; CDR3aa: CASKNQVPLAKNIQYF; CDR3nt: TGTGCCAGCAAGAATCAGGTACCCCTAGCCAAAAACATTCAGTACTTC
j_gene: TRBJ2-1; d_gene: TRBD2; v_gene: TRBV7-2; abundance: NA; CDR3aa: CASSSKGLAGELYNEQFF; CDR3nt: TGTGCCAGCAGCTCCAAAGGACTAGCGGGGGAACTATACAATGAGCAGTTCTTC
j_gene: TRBJ1-1; d_gene: TRBD1; v_gene: TRBV9; abundance: few; CDR3aa: CASSPQGGNTEAFF; CDR3nt: TGTGCCAGCAGCCCACAGGGGGGAAACACTGAAGCTTTCTTT
j_gene: TRBJ2-2; d_gene: NA; v_gene: TRBV4-3; abundance: NA; CDR3aa: CASSQYNPLMAGELFF; CDR3nt: TGCGCCAGCAGCCAATACAATCCCCTCATGGCCGGGGAGCTGTTTTTT
j_gene: TRBJ1-1; d_gene: NA; v_gene: TRBV29-1; abundance: NA; CDR3aa: CSSPDPAGTEAFF; CDR3nt: TGCAGCTCCCCCGACCCGGCGGGCACTGAAGCTTTCTTT
j_gene: TRBJ1-2; d_gene: NA; v_gene: TRBV12-3/TRBV12-4; abundance: NA; CDR3aa: CASSLPDTYGYTF; CDR3nt: TGTGCCAGCAGTTTACCCGACACCTATGGCTACACCTTC
j_gene: TRBJ2-1; d_gene: TRBD1; v_gene: TRBV5-1; abundance: few; CDR3aa: CASSIGDRGLFF; CDR3nt: TGCGCCAGCAGCATAGGGGACAGGGGATTGTTCTTC
j_gene: TRBJ1-4; d_gene: NA; v_gene: TRBV3-1/TRBV3-2; abundance: NA; CDR3aa: CASSHGGVGEKLFF; CDR3nt: TGTGCCAGCAGCCACGGGGGCGTGGGAGAAAAACTGTTTTTT
j_gene: TRBJ1-3; d_gene: NA; v_gene: TRBV5-4; abundance: once; CDR3aa: CASSLVGGSGNTIYF; CDR3nt: TGTGCCAGCAGCCTTGTTGGGGGCTCTGGAAACACCATATATTTT
j_gene: TRBJ1-6; d_gene: NA; v_gene: TRBV30; abundance: NA; CDR3aa: CAWSRPYNSPLHF; CDR3nt: TGTGCCTGGAGTAGACCCTATAATTCACCCCTCCACTTT
j_gene: TRBJ2-2; d_gene: TRBD1; v_gene: TRBV7-2; abundance: NA; CDR3aa: CASSPPRTGWTGELFF; CDR3nt: TGTGCCAGCAGCCCCCCCAGGACAGGGTGGACCGGGGAGCTGTTTTTT
j_gene: TRBJ1-4; d_gene: TRBD1; v_gene: TRBV18; abundance: once; CDR3aa: CASSPDPGQGKGVVSYEKLFF; CDR3nt: TGTGCCAGCTCACCAGATCCTGGACAGGGGAAAGGCGTGGTAAGTTATGAAAAACTGTTTTTT
j_gene: TRBJ2-5; d_gene: NA; v_gene: TRBV11-2; abundance: NA; CDR3aa: CASSARGQETQYF; CDR3nt: TGTGCCAGCAGCGCTAGGGGGCAAGAGACCCAGTACTTC
j_gene: TRBJ1-1; d_gene: TRBD1; v_gene: TRBV6-1; abundance: NA; CDR3aa: CASSETLQGLNTEAFF; CDR3nt: TGTGCCAGCAGTGAGACGCTACAGGGGTTAAACACTGAAGCTTTCTTT
j_gene: TRBJ1-6; d_gene: NA; v_gene: TRBV18; abundance: NA; CDR3aa: CASSGAVNSPLHF; CDR3nt: TGTGCCAGCTCCGGTGCTGTTAATTCACCCCTCCACTTT
j_gene: TRBJ2-6; d_gene: NA; v_gene: TRBV18; abundance: NA; CDR3aa: CASSPPLSGANVLTF; CDR3nt: TGTGCCAGCTCACCACCCCTCTCTGGGGCCAACGTCCTGACTTTC
j_gene: TRBJ1-2; d_gene: NA; v_gene: TRBV9; abundance: NA; CDR3aa: CASSVDIGYGYTF; CDR3nt: TGTGCCAGCAGCGTAGACATAGGCTATGGCTACACCTTC
j_gene: TRBJ1-3; d_gene: NA; v_gene: TRBV9; abundance: once; CDR3aa: CASSVGGENTIYF; CDR3nt: TGTGCCAGCAGCGTAGGGGGGGAAAACACCATATATTTT
j_gene: TRBJ2-2; d_gene: NA; v_gene: TRBV6-2/TRBV6-3; abundance: NA; CDR3aa: CASSYLQATGELFF; CDR3nt: TGTGCCAGCAGTTACTTACAGGCAACCGGGGAGCTGTTTTTT
j_gene: TRBJ2-3; d_gene: TRBD1; v_gene: TRBV6-5; abundance: NA; CDR3aa: CASRPHRGQDTQYF; CDR3nt: TGTGCCAGCAGGCCCCACAGGGGGCAAGATACGCAGTATTTT
j_gene: TRBJ2-3; d_gene: TRBD1; v_gene: TRBV5-5; abundance: NA; CDR3aa: CASSLGDRIPTDTQYF; CDR3nt: TGTGCCAGCAGCTTGGGGGACAGGATCCCCACAGATACGCAGTATTTT
j_gene: TRBJ2-5; d_gene: NA; v_gene: TRBV2; abundance: NA; CDR3aa: CASSERGSRETQYF; CDR3nt: TGTGCCAGCAGTGAAAGGGGGTCTAGGGAGACCCAGTACTTC
j_gene: TRBJ2-2; d_gene: NA; v_gene: TRBV27; abundance: NA; CDR3aa: CASSRERGSTGELFF; CDR3nt: TGTGCCAGCAGTCGGGAACGGGGGAGTACCGGGGAGCTGTTTTTT